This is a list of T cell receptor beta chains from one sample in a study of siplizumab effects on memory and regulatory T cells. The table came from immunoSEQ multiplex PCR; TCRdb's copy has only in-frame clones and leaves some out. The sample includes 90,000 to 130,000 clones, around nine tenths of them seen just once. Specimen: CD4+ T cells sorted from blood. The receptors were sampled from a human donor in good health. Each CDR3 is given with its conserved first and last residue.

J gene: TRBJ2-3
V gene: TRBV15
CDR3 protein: CATRLAGGPGDTQYF

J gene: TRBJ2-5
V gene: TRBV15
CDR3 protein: CATSRVLGRGQETQYF

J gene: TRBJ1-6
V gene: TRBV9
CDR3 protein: CASGSPLHF

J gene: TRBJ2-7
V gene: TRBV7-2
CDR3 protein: CASSVRDTYYEQYF

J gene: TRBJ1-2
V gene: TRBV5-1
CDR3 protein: CASSLAPGPNYGYTF

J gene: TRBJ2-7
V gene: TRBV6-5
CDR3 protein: CASKGRLLSGEQYF

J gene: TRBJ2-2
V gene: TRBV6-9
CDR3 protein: CASKRRGELFF

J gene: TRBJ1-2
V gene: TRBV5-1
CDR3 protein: CASSLVGGPYGYTF

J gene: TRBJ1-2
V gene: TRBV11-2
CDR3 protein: CASSPGMNYGYTF

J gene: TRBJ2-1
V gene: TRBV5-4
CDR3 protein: CASHSEVRGTEQFF

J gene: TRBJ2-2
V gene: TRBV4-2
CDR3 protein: CASSRENTGELFF

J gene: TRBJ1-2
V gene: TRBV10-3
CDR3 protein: CAISPDRVNGYTF

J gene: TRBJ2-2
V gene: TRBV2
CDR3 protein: CASSQSGGPTGELFF

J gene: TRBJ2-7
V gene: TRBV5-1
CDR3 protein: CASSFYRAPSYEQYF

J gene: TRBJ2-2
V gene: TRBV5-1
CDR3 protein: CASSLGANTGELFF

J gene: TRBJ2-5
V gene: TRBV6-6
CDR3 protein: CASRDGQGAPETQYF

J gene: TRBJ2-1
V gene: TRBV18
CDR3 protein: CASSPGRGGGAYNEQFF

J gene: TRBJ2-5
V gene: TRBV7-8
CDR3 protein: CASSALRGGLNKKETQYF

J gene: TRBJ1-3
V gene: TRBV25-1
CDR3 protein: CASSTGAGNTIYF

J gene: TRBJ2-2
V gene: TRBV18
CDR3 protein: CASSPFSGGDAGELFF

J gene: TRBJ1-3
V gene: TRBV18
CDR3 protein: CASSPGQLDLGNTIYF

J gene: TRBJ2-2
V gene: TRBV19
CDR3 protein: CASSIRTNTGELFF

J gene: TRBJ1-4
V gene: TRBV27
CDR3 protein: CASSLSETSEKLFF

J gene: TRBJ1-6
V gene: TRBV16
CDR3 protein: CASSRGDRGLGYNSPLHF

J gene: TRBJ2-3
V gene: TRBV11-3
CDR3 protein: CASSTGGFGTDTQYF

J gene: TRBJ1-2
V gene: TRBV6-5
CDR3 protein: CASSYSRSGGYTF

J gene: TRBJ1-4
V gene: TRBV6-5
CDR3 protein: CASTRSGRANEKLFF

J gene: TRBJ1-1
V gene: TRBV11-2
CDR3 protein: CASSLEGGAGTEAFF

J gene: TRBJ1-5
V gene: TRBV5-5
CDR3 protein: CASSLEGGNQPQHF

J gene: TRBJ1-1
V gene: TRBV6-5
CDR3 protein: CASSPQGGYTEAFF

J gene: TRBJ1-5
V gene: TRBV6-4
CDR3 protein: CASSDRVGQPQHF

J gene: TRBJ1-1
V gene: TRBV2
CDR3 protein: CASRWQPVSNTEAFF

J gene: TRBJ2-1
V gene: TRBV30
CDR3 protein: CAWGGASGVNEQFF

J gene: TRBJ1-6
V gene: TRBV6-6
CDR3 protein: CASRRTQNSPLHF

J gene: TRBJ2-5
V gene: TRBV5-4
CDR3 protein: CASSWDRGRETQYF

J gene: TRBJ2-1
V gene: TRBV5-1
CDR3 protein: CASSLASRSEQFF

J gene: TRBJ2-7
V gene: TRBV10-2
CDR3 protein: CASTRGGTGIYEQYF

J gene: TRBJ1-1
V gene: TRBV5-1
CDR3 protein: CASSPLREKMNTEAFF

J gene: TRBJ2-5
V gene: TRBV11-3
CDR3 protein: CASSLGGGQETQYF

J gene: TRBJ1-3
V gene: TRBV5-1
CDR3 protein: CASSLEGVGRRNTIYF

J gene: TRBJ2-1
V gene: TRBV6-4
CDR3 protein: CASSERTSGSSYNEQFF

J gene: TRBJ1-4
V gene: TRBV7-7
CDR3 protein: CASSLGGSTNEKLFF

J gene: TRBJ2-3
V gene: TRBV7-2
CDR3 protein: CASSLHGLTDTQYF

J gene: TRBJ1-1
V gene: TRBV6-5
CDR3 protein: CASSYSGGGLGEAFF

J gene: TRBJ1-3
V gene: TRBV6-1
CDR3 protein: CASSEYQGSTGNTIYF

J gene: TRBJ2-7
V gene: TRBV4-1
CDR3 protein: CASSRPGQGYEQYF

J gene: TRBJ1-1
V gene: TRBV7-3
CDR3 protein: CASSSHGTGTSTEAFF

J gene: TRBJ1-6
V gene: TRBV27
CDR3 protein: CASSPGGAYYNSPLHF

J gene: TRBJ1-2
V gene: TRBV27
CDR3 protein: CASTRSMDRLYGYTF

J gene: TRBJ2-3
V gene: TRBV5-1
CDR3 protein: CASSLGTGRADTQYF

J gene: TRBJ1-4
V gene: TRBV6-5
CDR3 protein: CASSYNRGEKLFF

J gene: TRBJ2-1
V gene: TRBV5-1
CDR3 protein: CASSLQGLASYNEQFF

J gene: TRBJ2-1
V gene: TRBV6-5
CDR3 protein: CASSYTTLYNEQFF

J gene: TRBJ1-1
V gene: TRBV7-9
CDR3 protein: CASSMDTATEAFF